Below are 16 T cell receptor beta chains sequenced from a single sample in a study of blood T cell repertoires in COVID-19. Repertoires were generated with immunoSEQ multiplex PCR, while TCRdb's copy carries only in-frame clones and drops some. The profile shows 100,000 to 150,000 clones, roughly 72% of them singletons. The sample comprised peripheral blood. The receptors here all came from a man aged 60 to 69 with acute or convalescent COVID-19.

The rearrangement uses TRBV3-1 (or the pseudogene TRBV3-2) and TRBJ1-3; D call uncertain. Germline loops: CDR1 LGHDT, CDR2 YNNKEL (reference sequence). V was trimmed by 8 bases and J by 0 bases, leaving 11 bases between them. This CDR3 region has 14 residues. CDR3 in amino acids: CASSGGFSGNTIYF. CDR3 nucleotide sequence: TGTGCCAGCTCTGGAGGCTTCTCTGGAAACACCATATATTTT.

The J gene is TRBJ2-3, the V gene TRBV5-1; 7 bases align to TRBD2. The CDR3 extends over 14 amino acids. The V segment lost 2 bases and the J segment 0 bases; nucleotides outside the gene matches: 0. Germline CDR1 reads SGHRS; CDR2 reads YFSETQ. The CDR3 sequence: CASSFSGSTDTQYF. The CDR3, as DNA: TGCGCCAGCAGCTTTAGCGGGAGCACAGATACGCAGTATTTT.

The chain uses TRBV9 and TRBJ2-7, with 14 bases matching TRBD2. The ends lost 4 bases at V and 7 bases at J; junction bases unmatched: 13. The germline V gene encodes CDR1 SGDLS and CDR2 YYNGEE. CDR3 length: 17 residues. The CDR3 DNA reads as TGTGCCAGCAGCCCCGGACTAGCGGGAGGACCCCAGAGTGAGCAGTACTTC. It codes for CASSPGLAGGPQSEQYF. Based on the CDR3 plus reference TRBV9 and TRBJ2-7, the full variable domain is DSGVTQTPKHLITATGQRVTLRCSPRSGDLSVYWYQQSLDQGLQFLIQYYNGEERAKGNILERFSAQQFPDLHSELNLSSLELGDSALYFCASSPGLAGGPQSEQYFGPGTRLTVT.

Only one count was recorded for this clone. The chain links TRBV12-5 to TRBJ2-3; 8 bases agree with TRBD2. Germline-derived CDR1 and CDR2 are LGHNT and FRNRAP. V trimming: 0 bases; J trimming: 7 bases; junction bases outside the gene matches: 12. The length of the CDR3 is 17 residues. DNA of the CDR3: TGTGCTAGTGGTTTGGTACTACGAGCGGGGGTTCTGTATACGCAGTATTTT. Amino acid sequence: CASGLVLRAGVLYTQYF.

V and J are TRBV14 and TRBJ2-2, with 8 bases lining up with TRBD2. The CDR3 contains 17 residues. Looked up from germline, CDR1 is SGHDN and CDR2 is FVKESK. Germline trimming cut 2 bases from V and 1 base from J; bases unmatched to any gene: 6. The DNA for the CDR3 is TGTGCCAGCAGCCAAATTACTAGCGGAGGGAACACCGGGGAGCTGTTTTTT. As protein: CASSQITSGGNTGELFF. Together with reference TRBV14 and TRBJ2-2, the CDR3 gives the full variable domain: EAGVTQFPSHSVIEKGQTVTLRCDPISGHDNLYWYRRVMGKEIKFLLHFVKESKQDESGMPNNRFLAERTGGTYSTLKVQPAELEDSGVYFCASSQITSGGNTGELFFGEGSRLTVL.

The chain combines TRBV9 with TRBJ1-2; 10 bases match TRBD1. This CDR3 has 16 amino acids. Per germline, CDR1 SGDLS and CDR2 YYNGEE. V lost 4 bases and J lost 4; bases outside the gene matches: 10. CDR3 sequence: CASSPRTGQGFYGYTF. CDR3 bases: TGTGCCAGCAGCCCGCGTACGGGACAGGGGTTCTATGGCTACACCTTC.

V usage is TRBV6-5 and J usage is TRBJ2-2; 8 nucleotides agree with TRBD2. Trimming took 6 bases from V and 2 from J; bases not matched to a gene: 5. This CDR3 is built from 15 residues. CDR1 is MNHEY and CDR2 is SVGAGI in the germline V gene. Here the CDR3 DNA reads TGTGCCAGCAGAATCGGGGGGGCCAACACCGGGGAGCTGTTTTTT. Its protein product is CASRIGGANTGELFF.

The chain carries TRBV11-2 and TRBJ2-1; TRBD2 matches 10 bases. From germline, CDR1 is SGHAT and CDR2 FQNNGV. The V and J ends lost 1 base and 7 bases, in that order; junction bases with no gene match: 10. The CDR3 extends over 17 amino acids. CDR3 in amino acids: CASSLVPTSGIRNEQFF. DNA of the CDR3: TGTGCCAGCAGCTTAGTTCCCACTAGCGGGATTCGAAATGAGCAGTTCTTC.

This sequence joins TRBV6-6 and TRBJ1-1; 8 bases align to TRBD1. V dropped 2 bases and J dropped 5; count of bases not matched to a gene: 10. CDR3 size: 16 residues. Per germline, CDR1 MNHNY and CDR2 SVGAGI (reference sequence). The CDR3 DNA follows: TGTGCCAGCAGTTACGGTCAGGGGGCGCGCGGGACTGAAGCTTTCTTT. Translating gives CASSYGQGARGTEAFF.

This clone was counted a few times. The chain joins TRBV12-3 or TRBV12-4 to TRBJ2-5, with no clear D. V dropped 5 bases and J dropped 1 base, with 2 bases sitting between them. The CDR3 is 11 amino acids. The chain's CDR3 is CASSLQETQYF. The CDR3 nucleotides are TGTGCCAGCAGTCTCCAAGAGACCCAGTACTTC.

The genes are TRBV2 and TRBJ2-7; possible D gene TRBD1, 5 bases. CDR3 length equals 13 residues. V lost 4 bases to trimming and J lost 2 bases, with 9 bases between them. The germline CDR1 and CDR2 sequences are SNHLY and FYNNEI. The DNA of the CDR3 is TGTGCCAGCAGTGTTCAGGGCGCCTACGAGCAGTACTTC. As protein: CASSVQGAYEQYF.

This clone was detected only a few times. The chain is built from TRBV19 and TRBJ1-2; possible D gene TRBD1, 5 bases. Deletions cut 3 bases from V and 8 bases from J, with 13 bases between. Germline assignment: CDR1 LNHDA and CDR2 SQIVND (reference sequence). The CDR3 extends over 13 amino acids. The CDR3 loop is CASSILGVDGYTF. The DNA of the CDR3 is TGTGCCAGTAGTATTTTAGGGGTAGACGGCTACACCTTC.

This clone came up a few times. The chain is built from TRBV27 and TRBJ2-3, with D possibly being TRBD1 (6 bases). The ends were cut back, 0 bases at V and 2 bases at J, with 12 bases in the middle. The length of the CDR3 is 16 residues. Germline CDR1 reads MNHEY; CDR2 reads SMNVEV (reference sequence). The CDR3 loop reads CASSLSGTSLTDTQYF. The DNA of the CDR3 is TGTGCCAGCAGTTTATCAGGGACATCTCTCACAGATACGCAGTATTTT.

The V and J genes are TRBV5-4 and TRBJ2-3, with D uncertain. The CDR3 is made up of 13 amino acids. Trimming pared 2 bases from V and 4 bases from J, leaving 8 bases between. In germline, CDR1 is SGHNT, CDR2 YYREEE (reference sequence). The CDR3 protein is CASSLDSSDTQYF. The CDR3, as DNA: TGTGCCAGCAGCTTAGACTCCTCAGATACGCAGTATTTT.

The J gene is TRBJ1-1, the V gene TRBV19; 7 nucleotides match TRBD1. Germline V lookup: CDR1 LNHDA, CDR2 SQIVND (reference sequence). The V and J ends lost 9 bases and 1 base, in that order; junction bases with no gene match: 11. The CDR3 covers 15 residues. In DNA, the CDR3 is TGTGCCAGCAACCTCCGGGCAGGGGGGAACACTGAAGCTTTCTTT. As protein: CASNLRAGGNTEAFF.

In this sample, this clone turned up once. The rearrangement links TRBV15 to TRBJ1-2; 7 bases are shared with TRBD1. CDR3 size: 17 residues. Trimming took 4 bases from V and 4 from J; bases not matched to a gene: 15. CDR1 and CDR2 (germline): LNHNV, YYDKDF (reference sequence). CDR3 protein: CATSNWGGTGEFYGYTF. CDR3 bases: TGTGCCACCAGCAACTGGGGAGGAACAGGGGAGTTCTATGGCTACACCTTC.